The 14 T cell receptor beta chains given below trace back to one sample, sequenced in a study of blood T cell repertoires in COVID-19. Assay used: immunoSEQ multiplex PCR; TCRdb lists only in-frame clones, some missing. The repertoire holds around 190,000 clones, 88% seen once, with about 1.6% in the top ten. Sequenced input: peripheral blood. These TCRs come from a man between 18 and 29 years old with active or convalescent COVID-19.

The chain couples TRBV16 to TRBJ2-7; 7 bases agree with TRBD1. The J segment lost 0 bases and the V segment lost 6 bases, leaving 5 bases of the junction unmatched. This CDR3 is built from 14 residues. Germline CDR1 KGHSY, CDR2 FQNENV. CDR3 in DNA: TGTGCCAGCAGTGTCGGGACAGTCTCCTACGAGCAGTACTTC. Translating gives CASSVGTVSYEQYF. Together with reference TRBV16 and TRBJ2-7, the CDR3 gives the full variable domain: GEEVAQTPKHLVRGEGQKAKLYCAPIKGHSYVFWYQQVLKNEFKFLISFQNENVFDETGMPKERFSAKCLPNSPCSLEIQATKLEDSAVYFCASSVGTVSYEQYFGPGTRLTVT.

The CDR3 nucleotides read TGTGCCAGCAGGGTGGAGGGCCCCTACAATGAGCAGTTCTTC. Protein product: CASRVEGPYNEQFF. The chain uses TRBV7-2 and TRBJ2-1, with D tentatively TRBD2 (6 bases). The V gene's germline CDR1 is SGHTA and CDR2 FQGNSA. Trimming stripped 6 bases from V and 2 bases from J, with 11 bases between. This CDR3 contains 14 residues.

The chain is built from TRBV5-4 and TRBJ2-5, with 9 bases identical to TRBD2. Germline lookup yields CDR1 SGHNT and CDR2 YYREEE (reference sequence). The length of the CDR3 is 13 residues. J was trimmed by 14 bases and V by 0 bases; bases with no gene match: 8. The CDR3 is CASSLVVAGGPYF. The CDR3, as DNA: TGTGCCAGCAGCTTGGTCGTTGCGGGAGGGCCTTACTTC.

This chain uses TRBV4-2 with TRBJ1-5; 9 bases are shared with TRBD1. V lost 1 base and J lost 6; bases outside the gene matches: 7. Germline CDR1 is LGHNA and CDR2 is YNFKEQ. This CDR3 region has 16 residues. Written as DNA, the CDR3 is TGTGCCAGCAGCCAAGTGTTACAGGGGGCCGGTCAGCCCCAGCATTTT. Translation gives CASSQVLQGAGQPQHF.

This clone is a singleton in its sample. CDR3 in amino acids: CASTTGNTIYF. The DNA for the CDR3 is TGTGCCAGCACCACTGGAAACACCATATATTTT. V and J are TRBV12-3 or TRBV12-4 and TRBJ1-3, with unresolved D. V lost 7 bases to trimming and J lost 2 bases, with 3 bases between them. The CDR3 is made up of 11 amino acids.

V usage is TRBV19 and J usage is TRBJ2-1; 9 bases map to TRBD1. This CDR3 has 14 amino acids. Germline CDR1 reads LNHDA; CDR2 reads SQIVND (reference sequence). V lost 10 bases and J lost 4; bases outside the gene matches: 8. The CDR3 protein is CATAGTGLYNEQFF. The CDR3 region has the DNA TGTGCCACCGCCGGGACAGGGCTATACAATGAGCAGTTCTTC.

The J gene is TRBJ1-5, the V gene TRBV6-6; D is possibly TRBD1 (5 bases). Trimming pared 4 bases from V and 4 bases from J, leaving 14 bases between. Germline lookup yields CDR1 MNHNY and CDR2 SVGAGI (reference sequence). The CDR3 consists of 15 residues. The CDR3 DNA follows: TGTGCCAGCAGTTTATCAGGGCGGATGAATCAGCCCCAGCATTTT. It is translated as CASSLSGRMNQPQHF.

This clone is a singleton in its sample. The chain is built from TRBV5-6 and TRBJ2-3; D is perhaps TRBD1 (6 bases). Trimming pared 0 bases from V and 3 bases from J, leaving 8 bases between. Germline-derived CDR1 and CDR2 are SGHDT and YYEEEE. This CDR3 spans 14 amino acids. CDR3 loop: CASSLAGATDTQYF. The CDR3 DNA follows: TGTGCCAGCAGCTTGGCAGGGGCAACAGATACGCAGTATTTT.

The chain combines TRBV19 with TRBJ1-5; D unclear. Germline V gene lookup returns CDR1 LNHDA and CDR2 SQIVND (reference sequence). The CDR3 extends over 15 amino acids. V was clipped by 3 bases and J by 0 bases, with 9 bases between them. CDR3 nucleotides: TGTGCCAGTAGTATTAGAACAGATAGCAATCAGCCCCAGCATTTT. Its protein product is CASSIRTDSNQPQHF.

The genes are TRBV9 and TRBJ2-7, with D tentatively TRBD2 (5 bases). The length of the CDR3 is 15 residues. Germline CDR1 and CDR2: SGDLS and YYNGEE. Trimming removed 2 bases at V and 0 bases at J, with 12 bases between. As DNA, the CDR3 is TGTGCCAGCAGCGTGGGCCTTGGGAGCTCCTACGAGCAGTACTTC. As protein: CASSVGLGSSYEQYF.

The chain recombines TRBV2 with TRBJ1-1, with a possible D match to TRBD1 (5 bases). The germline CDR1 and CDR2 sequences are SNHLY and FYNNEI. V was shortened by 4 bases and J by 0 bases, with 9 bases between the two germline ends. The CDR3 is 14 amino acids. CDR3 sequence reads: CASSGQNMNTEAFF. The CDR3, as DNA: TGTGCCAGCAGTGGACAGAACATGAACACTGAAGCTTTCTTT.

This clone was found once. V gene TRBV19 combines with J gene TRBJ2-3; TRBD2 is a possible D gene (6 bases). In germline, CDR1 is LNHDA, CDR2 SQIVND (reference sequence). This CDR3 has 12 residues. V was trimmed by 5 bases and J by 6 bases, leaving 9 bases between them. CDR3: CASSPRGDTQYF. The CDR3 DNA sequence: TGTGCCAGTAGTCCACGGGGGGATACGCAGTATTTT. Filled out from reference TRBV19 and TRBJ2-3, the complete variable domain reads DGGITQSPKYLFRKEGQNVTLSCEQNLNHDAMYWYRQDPGQGLRLIYYSQIVNDFQKGDIAEGYSVSREKKESFPLTVTSAQKNPTAFYLCASSPRGDTQYFGPGTRLTVL.

The chain carries TRBV13 and TRBJ1-1; no reliable D call. The CDR3 covers 15 residues. Germline CDR1 is PRHDT and CDR2 is FYEKMQ (reference sequence). The ends were cut back, 4 bases at V and 1 base at J, with 13 bases in the middle. The CDR3 region has the DNA TGTGCCAGCAGCTCAACCGGGAGACGGAACACTGAAGCTTTCTTT. It yields the protein CASSSTGRRNTEAFF.

CDR3 loop: CASSFAGTALDTIYF. In nucleotides, the CDR3 is TGTGCCAGCAGCTTTGCCGGGACAGCGTTGGACACCATATATTTT. The chain is built from TRBV7-9 and TRBJ1-3; 7 positions match TRBD1. V dropped 3 bases and J dropped 8; count of bases not matched to a gene: 10. Germline V CDR1 and CDR2: SEHNR, FQNEAQ (reference sequence). The CDR3 runs to 15 residues. Full variable domain (outside the CDR3, taken from reference TRBV7-9 and TRBJ1-3): DTGVSQNPRHKITKRGQNVTFRCDPISEHNRLYWYRQTLGQGPEFLTYFQNEAQLEKSRLLSDRFSAERPKGSFSTLEIQRTEQGDSAMYLCASSFAGTALDTIYFGEGSWLTVV.